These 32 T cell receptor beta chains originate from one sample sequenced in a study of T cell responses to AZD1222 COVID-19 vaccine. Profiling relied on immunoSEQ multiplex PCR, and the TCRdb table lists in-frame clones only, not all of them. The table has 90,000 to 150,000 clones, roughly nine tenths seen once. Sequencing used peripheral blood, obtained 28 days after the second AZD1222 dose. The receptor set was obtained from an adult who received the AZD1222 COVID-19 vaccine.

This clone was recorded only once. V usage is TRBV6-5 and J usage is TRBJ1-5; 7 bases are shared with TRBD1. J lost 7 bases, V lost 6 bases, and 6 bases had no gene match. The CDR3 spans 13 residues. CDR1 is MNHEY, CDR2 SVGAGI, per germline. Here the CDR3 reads CASRRRGDQPQHF. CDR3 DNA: TGTGCCAGCAGGCGCAGGGGGGACCAGCCCCAGCATTTT.

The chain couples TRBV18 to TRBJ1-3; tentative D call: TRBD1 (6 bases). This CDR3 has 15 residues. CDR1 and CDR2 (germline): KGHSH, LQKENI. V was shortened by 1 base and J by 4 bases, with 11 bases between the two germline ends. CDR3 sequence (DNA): TGTGCCAGCTCACCACGGCCGGGGGCGGGAAACACCATATATTTT. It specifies CASSPRPGAGNTIYF.

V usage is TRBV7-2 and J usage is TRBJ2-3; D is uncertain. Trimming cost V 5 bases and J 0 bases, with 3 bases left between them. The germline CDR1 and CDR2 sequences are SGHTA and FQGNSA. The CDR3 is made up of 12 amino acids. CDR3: CASSPSTDTQYF. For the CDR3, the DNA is TGTGCCAGCAGCCCCAGCACAGATACGCAGTATTTT. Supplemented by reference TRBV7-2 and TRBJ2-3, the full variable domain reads GAGVSQSPSNKVTEKGKDVELRCDPISGHTALYWYRQSLGQGLEFLIYFQGNSAPDKSGLPSDRFSAERTGGSVSTLTIQRTQQEDSAVYLCASSPSTDTQYFGPGTRLTVL.

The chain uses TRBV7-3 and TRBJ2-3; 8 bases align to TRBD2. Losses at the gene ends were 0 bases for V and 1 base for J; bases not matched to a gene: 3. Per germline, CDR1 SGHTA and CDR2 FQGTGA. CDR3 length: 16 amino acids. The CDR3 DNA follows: TGTGCCAGCAGCTTAACAGGTAGCGGGGGCACAGATACGCAGTATTTT. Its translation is CASSLTGSGGTDTQYF. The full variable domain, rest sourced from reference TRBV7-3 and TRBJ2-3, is GAGVSQTPSNKVTEKGKYVELRCDPISGHTALYWYRQSLGQGPEFLIYFQGTGAADDSGLPNDRFFAVRPEGSVSTLKIQRTERGDSAVYLCASSLTGSGGTDTQYFGPGTRLTVL.

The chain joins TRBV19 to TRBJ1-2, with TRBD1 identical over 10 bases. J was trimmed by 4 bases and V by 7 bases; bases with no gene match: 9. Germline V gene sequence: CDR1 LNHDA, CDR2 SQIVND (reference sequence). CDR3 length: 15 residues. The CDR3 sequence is CASMPDRGRVYGYTF. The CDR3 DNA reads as TGTGCCAGTATGCCGGACAGGGGGAGAGTCTATGGCTACACCTTC.

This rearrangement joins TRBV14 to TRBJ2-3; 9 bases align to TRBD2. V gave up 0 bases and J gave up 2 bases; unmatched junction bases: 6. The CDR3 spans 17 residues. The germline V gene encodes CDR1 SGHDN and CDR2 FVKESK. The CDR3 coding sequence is TGTGCCAGCAGCCAAGATTTAGCGGGGGAGCCCACAGATACGCAGTATTTT. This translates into CASSQDLAGEPTDTQYF.

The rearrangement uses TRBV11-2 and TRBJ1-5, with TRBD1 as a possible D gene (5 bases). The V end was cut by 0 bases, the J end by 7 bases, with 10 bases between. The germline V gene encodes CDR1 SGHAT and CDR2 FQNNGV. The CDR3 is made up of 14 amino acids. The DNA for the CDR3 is TGTGCCAGCAGCTTAGACAGGGTTGGCCAGCCCCAGCATTTT. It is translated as CASSLDRVGQPQHF.

The CDR3 spells CASSSRWGHTGELFF. DNA of the CDR3: TGTGCCAGCAGCTCCAGGTGGGGGCACACCGGGGAGCTGTTTTTT. The gene calls are TRBV5-4 and TRBJ2-2; the D gene is possibly TRBD1 (6 bases). The V gene's germline CDR1 is SGHNT and CDR2 YYREEE (reference sequence). The CDR3 has 15 amino acids. Trimming stripped 3 bases from V and 3 bases from J, with 12 bases between.

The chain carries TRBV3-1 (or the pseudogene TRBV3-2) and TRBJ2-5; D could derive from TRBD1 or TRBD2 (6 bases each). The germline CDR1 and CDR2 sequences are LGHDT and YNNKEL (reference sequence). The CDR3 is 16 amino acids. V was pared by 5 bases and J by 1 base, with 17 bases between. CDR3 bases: TGTGCCAGCAGCGATTTTGGCAGGGGACTCCAAGAGACCCAGTACTTC. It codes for CASSDFGRGLQETQYF.

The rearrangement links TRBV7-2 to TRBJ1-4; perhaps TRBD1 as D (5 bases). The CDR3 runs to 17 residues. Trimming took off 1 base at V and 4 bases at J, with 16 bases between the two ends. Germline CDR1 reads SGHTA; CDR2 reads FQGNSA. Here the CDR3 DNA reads TGTGCCAGCAGCTTAGTAATTTTGGGGCTGGGTAATGAAAAACTGTTTTTT. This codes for CASSLVILGLGNEKLFF.

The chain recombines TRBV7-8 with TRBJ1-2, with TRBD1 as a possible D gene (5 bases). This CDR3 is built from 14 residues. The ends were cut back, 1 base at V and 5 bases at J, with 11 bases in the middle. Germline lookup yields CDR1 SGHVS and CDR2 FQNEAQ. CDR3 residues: CASSLGQGVYGYTF. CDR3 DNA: TGTGCCAGCAGCTTAGGGCAGGGTGTATATGGCTACACCTTC. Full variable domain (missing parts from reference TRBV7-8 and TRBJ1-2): GAGVSQSPRYKVAKRGQDVALRCDPISGHVSLFWYQQALGQGPEFLTYFQNEAQLDKSGLPSDRFFAERPEGSVSTLKIQRTQQEDSAVYLCASSLGQGVYGYTFGSGTRLTVV.

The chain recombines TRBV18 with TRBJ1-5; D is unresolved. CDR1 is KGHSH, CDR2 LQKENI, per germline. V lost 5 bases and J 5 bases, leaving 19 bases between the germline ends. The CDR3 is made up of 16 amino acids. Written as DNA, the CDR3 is TGTGCCAGCTCATTAGCGGGCCCCCGGCGGGATCAGCCCCAGCATTTT. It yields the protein CASSLAGPRRDQPQHF.

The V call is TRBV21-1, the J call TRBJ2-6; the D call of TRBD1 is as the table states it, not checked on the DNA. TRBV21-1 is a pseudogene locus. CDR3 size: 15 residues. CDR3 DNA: TGTGCCAGCAGCAACCCAGGCTCTGGGGCCAACGTCCTGACTTTC. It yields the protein CASSNPGSGANVLTF.

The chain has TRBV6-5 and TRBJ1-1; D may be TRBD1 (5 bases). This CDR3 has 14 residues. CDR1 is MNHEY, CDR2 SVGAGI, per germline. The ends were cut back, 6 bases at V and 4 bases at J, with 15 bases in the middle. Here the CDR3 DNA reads TGTGCCAGCAGCTCCGGGACGTTTGGCACTGAAGCTTTCTTT. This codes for CASSSGTFGTEAFF.

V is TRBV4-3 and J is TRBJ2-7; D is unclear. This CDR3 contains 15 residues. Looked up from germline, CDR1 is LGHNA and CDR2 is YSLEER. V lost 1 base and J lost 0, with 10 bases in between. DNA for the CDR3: TGCGCCAGCAGCCAAGTTTTACGGAGCTCCTACGAGCAGTACTTC. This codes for CASSQVLRSSYEQYF.

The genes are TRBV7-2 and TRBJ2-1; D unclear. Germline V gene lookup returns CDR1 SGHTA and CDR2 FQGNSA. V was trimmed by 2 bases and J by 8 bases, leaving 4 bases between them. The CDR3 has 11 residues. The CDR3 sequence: CASSLSYEQFF. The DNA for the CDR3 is TGTGCCAGCAGCTTAAGCTATGAGCAGTTCTTC. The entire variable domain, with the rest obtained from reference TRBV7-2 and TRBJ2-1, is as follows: GAGVSQSPSNKVTEKGKDVELRCDPISGHTALYWYRQSLGQGLEFLIYFQGNSAPDKSGLPSDRFSAERTGGSVSTLTIQRTQQEDSAVYLCASSLSYEQFFGPGTRLTVL.

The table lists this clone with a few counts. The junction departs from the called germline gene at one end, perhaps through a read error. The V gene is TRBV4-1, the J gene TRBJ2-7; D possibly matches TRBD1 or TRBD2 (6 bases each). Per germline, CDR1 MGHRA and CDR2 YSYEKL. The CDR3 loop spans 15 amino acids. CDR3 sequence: CASRQDPVGGGEQYF. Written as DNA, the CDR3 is TGCGCCAGCAGGCAAGACCCTGTAGGGGGAGGAGAGCAGTACTTC.

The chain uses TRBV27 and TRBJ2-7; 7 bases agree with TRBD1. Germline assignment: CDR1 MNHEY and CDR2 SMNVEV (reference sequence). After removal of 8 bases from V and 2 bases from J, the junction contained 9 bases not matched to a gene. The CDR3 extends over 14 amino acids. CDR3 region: CASDQPTGTYEQYF. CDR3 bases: TGTGCCAGCGACCAACCGACAGGGACCTACGAGCAGTACTTC.

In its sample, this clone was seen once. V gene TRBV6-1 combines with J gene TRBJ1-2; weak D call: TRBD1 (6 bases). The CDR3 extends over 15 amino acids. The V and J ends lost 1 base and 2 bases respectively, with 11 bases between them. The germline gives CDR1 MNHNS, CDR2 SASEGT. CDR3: CASSEVAGANYGYTF. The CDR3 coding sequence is TGTGCCAGCAGTGAAGTCGCAGGGGCCAACTATGGCTACACCTTC.

DNA for the CDR3: TGTGCCAGCAGTTTAGCAGAAAACGGGGCCCAGTACTTC. Translated: CASSLAENGAQYF. This chain links TRBV12-3 or TRBV12-4 with TRBJ2-5, with D perhaps TRBD2 (5 bases). The CDR3 length is 13 residues. Trimming removed 0 bases at V and 9 bases at J, with 11 bases between.

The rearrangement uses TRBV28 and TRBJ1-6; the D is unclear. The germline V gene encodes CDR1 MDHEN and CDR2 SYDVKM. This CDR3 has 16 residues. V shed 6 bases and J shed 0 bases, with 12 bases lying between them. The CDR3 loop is CASRASVVSYNSPLHF. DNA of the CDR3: TGTGCCAGCAGAGCAAGCGTGGTCTCCTATAATTCACCCCTCCACTTT.

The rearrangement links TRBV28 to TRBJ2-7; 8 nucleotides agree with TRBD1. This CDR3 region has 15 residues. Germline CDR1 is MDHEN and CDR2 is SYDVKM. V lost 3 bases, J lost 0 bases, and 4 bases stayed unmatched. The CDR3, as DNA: TGTGCCAGCAGTTTTGAAGGGACAGGCTCCTACGAGCAGTACTTC. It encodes CASSFEGTGSYEQYF. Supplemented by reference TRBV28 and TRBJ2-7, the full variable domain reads DVKVTQSSRYLVKRTGEKVFLECVQDMDHENMFWYRQDPGLGLRLIYFSYDVKMKEKGDIPEGYSVSREKKERFSLILESASTNQTSMYLCASSFEGTGSYEQYFGPGTRLTVT.

The CDR3 bases are TGCGCCAGCAGCTTGGGGGGAGGGACTGAAGCTTTCTTT. Its protein product is CASSLGGGTEAFF. The genes are TRBV5-1 and TRBJ1-1; D ambiguous. Trimming took 0 bases from V and 5 from J, leaving 8 bases between them. The CDR3 loop spans 13 amino acids. Germline V gene sequence: CDR1 SGHRS, CDR2 YFSETQ.

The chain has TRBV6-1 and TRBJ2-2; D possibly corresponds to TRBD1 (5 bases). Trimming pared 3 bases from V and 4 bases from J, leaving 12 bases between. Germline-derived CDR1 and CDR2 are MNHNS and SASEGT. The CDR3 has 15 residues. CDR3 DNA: TGTGCCAGCAGTGACCAGGGTGTGAGCACCGGGGAGCTGTTTTTT. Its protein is CASSDQGVSTGELFF.

The CDR3 sequence: CATSRDHLGGYTF. CDR3 nucleotide sequence: TGTGCCACCAGCAGAGATCATCTGGGCGGCTACACCTTC. This chain joins TRBV15 and TRBJ1-2; D remains ambiguous. Germline CDR1 reads LNHNV; CDR2 reads YYDKDF (reference sequence). The V gene lost 0 bases and the J gene lost 8 bases, with 10 bases spanning the gap. The CDR3 is 13 residues long.

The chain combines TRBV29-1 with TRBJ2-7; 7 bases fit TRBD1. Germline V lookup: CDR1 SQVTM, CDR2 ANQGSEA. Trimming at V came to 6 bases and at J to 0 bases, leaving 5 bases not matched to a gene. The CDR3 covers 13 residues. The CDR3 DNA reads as TGCAGCGTAGCCCGGGACAGCTCCTACGAGCAGTACTTC. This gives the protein CSVARDSSYEQYF.

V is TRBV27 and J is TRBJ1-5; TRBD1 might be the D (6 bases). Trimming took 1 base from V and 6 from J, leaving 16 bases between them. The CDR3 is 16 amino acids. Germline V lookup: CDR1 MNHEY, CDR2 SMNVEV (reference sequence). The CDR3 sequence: CASSLFDSQGSQPQHF. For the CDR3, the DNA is TGTGCCAGCAGTTTATTCGACAGTCAGGGGAGTCAGCCCCAGCATTTT.

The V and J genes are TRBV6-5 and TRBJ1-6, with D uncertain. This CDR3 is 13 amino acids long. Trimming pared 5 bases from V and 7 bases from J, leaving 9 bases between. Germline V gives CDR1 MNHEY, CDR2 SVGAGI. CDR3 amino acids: CASSLSTNSPLHF. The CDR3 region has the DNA TGTGCCAGCAGTCTCTCGACCAATTCACCCCTCCACTTT.

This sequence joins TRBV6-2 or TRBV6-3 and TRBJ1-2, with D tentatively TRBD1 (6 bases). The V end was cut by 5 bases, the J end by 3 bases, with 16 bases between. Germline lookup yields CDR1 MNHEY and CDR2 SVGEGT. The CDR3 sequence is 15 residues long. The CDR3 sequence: CASSDGTYDHYGYTF. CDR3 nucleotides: TGTGCCAGCAGTGACGGGACATATGACCACTATGGCTACACCTTC.

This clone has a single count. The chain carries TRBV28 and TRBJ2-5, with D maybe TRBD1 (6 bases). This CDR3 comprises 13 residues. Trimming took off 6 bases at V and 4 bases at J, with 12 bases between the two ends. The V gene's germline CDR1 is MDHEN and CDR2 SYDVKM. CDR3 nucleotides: TGTGCCAGCAGGGAAACAGGGCGAGAGACCCAGTACTTC. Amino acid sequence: CASRETGRETQYF. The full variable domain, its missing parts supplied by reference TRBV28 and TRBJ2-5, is DVKVTQSSRYLVKRTGEKVFLECVQDMDHENMFWYRQDPGLGLRLIYFSYDVKMKEKGDIPEGYSVSREKKERFSLILESASTNQTSMYLCASRETGRETQYFGPGTRLLVL.

The CDR3 sequence is CASSQDGGEWQPQHF. The CDR3, as DNA: TGTGCCAGCAGCCAAGATGGTGGGGAGTGGCAGCCCCAGCATTTT. The chain employs TRBV4-2 and TRBJ1-5; unclear D gene. This CDR3 has 15 residues. The ends were cut back, 0 bases at V and 7 bases at J, with 13 bases in the middle. Germline CDR1 reads LGHNA; CDR2 reads YNFKEQ.

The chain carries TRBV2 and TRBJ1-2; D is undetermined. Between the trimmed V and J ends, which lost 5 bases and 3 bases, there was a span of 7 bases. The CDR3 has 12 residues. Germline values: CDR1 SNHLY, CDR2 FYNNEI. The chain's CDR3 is CASSLQYYGYTF. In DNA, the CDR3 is TGTGCCAGCAGTCTACAGTACTATGGCTACACCTTC. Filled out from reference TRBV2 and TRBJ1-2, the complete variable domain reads EPEVTQTPSHQVTQMGQEVILRCVPISNHLYFYWYRQILGQKVEFLVSFYNNEISEKSEIFDDQFSVERPDGSNFTLKIRSTKLEDSAMYFCASSLQYYGYTFGSGTRLTVV.